These 23 T cell receptor beta chains share one sample of origin, sequenced in a study of blood T cell repertoires in COVID-19. Libraries were prepared by immunoSEQ multiplex PCR; TCRdb keeps only in-frame clonotypes and omits some of them. The data hold over 55,000 clones, with about three quarters observed a single time. The sequencing sample was made of peripheral blood. The source of these receptors is a woman in her seventies with acute or convalescent COVID-19.

The chain combines TRBV6-5 with TRBJ2-5, with a weak D call TRBD2 (6 bases). This CDR3 has 15 amino acids. Trimming took off 7 bases at V and 1 base at J, with 16 bases between the two ends. Germline loops: CDR1 MNHEY, CDR2 SVGAGI. CDR3 sequence: CASKLLRDFQETQYF. For the CDR3, the DNA is TGTGCCAGCAAATTACTCAGGGACTTCCAAGAGACCCAGTACTTC.

The chain carries TRBV7-2 and TRBJ1-5; a weak D match, TRBD1 (5 bases). The CDR3 loop spans 14 amino acids. CDR1 is SGHTA, CDR2 FQGNSA, per germline. V was cut by 0 bases and J by 2 bases, with 5 bases left in between. CDR3 sequence reads: CASSLAGGNQPQHF. DNA for the CDR3: TGTGCCAGCAGCTTAGCAGGGGGCAATCAGCCCCAGCATTTT.

This chain connects TRBV11-1 to TRBJ2-7, with D perhaps matching TRBD1 (6 bases). Trimming took 4 bases from V and 0 from J, leaving 13 bases between them. The CDR3 consists of 15 residues. The V gene's germline CDR1 is SGHAT and CDR2 FQDESV (reference sequence). The CDR3 sequence: CASSSLRGSSYEQYF. The DNA of the CDR3 is TGTGCCAGCAGCTCCCTCAGGGGAAGCTCCTACGAGCAGTACTTC.

The chain combines TRBV19 with TRBJ1-1, with a possible D match to TRBD1 (5 bases). The length of the CDR3 is 15 residues. V lost 2 bases and J lost 5, with 15 bases in between. Germline assignment: CDR1 LNHDA and CDR2 SQIVND (reference sequence). The CDR3 sequence: CASSIYGGSRTEAFF. CDR3 DNA: TGTGCCAGTAGTATATATGGGGGGTCCAGGACTGAAGCTTTCTTT.

This chain links TRBV5-1 with TRBJ2-7; 9 positions agree with TRBD1. The junction had 6 bases not matched to a gene; V was cut back by 3 bases and J by 5 bases. Germline CDR1 is SGHRS and CDR2 is YFSETQ. This CDR3 has 14 amino acids. The CDR3 protein is CASSSGTGIDEQYF. The CDR3 coding sequence is TGCGCCAGCAGCTCCGGGACAGGGATCGACGAGCAGTACTTC.

This sequence joins TRBV6-2 or TRBV6-3 and TRBJ1-2; tentatively, D is TRBD1 (5 bases). The germline V gene has CDR1 MNHEY and CDR2 SVGEGT. Trimming stripped 2 bases from V and 2 bases from J, with 6 bases between. The CDR3 totals 13 residues. DNA for the CDR3: TGTGCCAGCAGTTACGGGGCCAACTATGGCTACACCTTC. This encodes CASSYGANYGYTF.

This clone was detected only a few times. The chain joins TRBV11-2 to TRBJ1-4, with 9 bases lining up with TRBD1. The V segment lost 5 bases and the J segment 6 bases; nucleotides outside the gene matches: 7. Looked up from germline, CDR1 is SGHAT and CDR2 is FQNNGV. The CDR3 runs to 15 residues. The CDR3 DNA reads TGTGCCAGCAGCGCGGGACAGGGTTCGCATGAAAAACTGTTTTTT. Its translation is CASSAGQGSHEKLFF. The full variable domain, completed using reference TRBV11-2 and TRBJ1-4, is EAGVAQSPRYKIIEKRQSVAFWCNPISGHATLYWYQQILGQGPKLLIQFQNNGVVDDSQLPKDRFSAERLKGVDSTLKIQPAKLEDSAVYLCASSAGQGSHEKLFFGSGTQLSVL.

CDR3 nucleotides: TGTGCCAGCAGCTTAGCCTTGAACACTGAAGCTTTCTTT. Translated: CASSLALNTEAFF. The chain uses TRBV7-2 and TRBJ1-1; D call uncertain. The CDR3 contains 13 residues. V lost 0 bases and J 0 bases, leaving 2 bases between the germline ends. CDR1 is SGHTA and CDR2 is FQGNSA in the germline V gene.

The rearrangement joins TRBV19 to TRBJ2-7; 11 nucleotides align to TRBD2. Germline lookup yields CDR1 LNHDA and CDR2 SQIVND (reference sequence). The CDR3 totals 16 residues. The junction had 11 bases not matched to a gene; V was cut back by 6 bases and J by 4 bases. CDR3 sequence: CASSKYSGLAAYEQYF. The CDR3 DNA follows: TGTGCCAGTAGCAAATATTCGGGACTAGCGGCGTACGAGCAGTACTTC. The full variable domain, completed using reference TRBV19 and TRBJ2-7, is DGGITQSPKYLFRKEGQNVTLSCEQNLNHDAMYWYRQDPGQGLRLIYYSQIVNDFQKGDIAEGYSVSREKKESFPLTVTSAQKNPTAFYLCASSKYSGLAAYEQYFGPGTRLTVT.

V usage is TRBV4-2 and J usage is TRBJ2-1; 7 nucleotides line up with TRBD1. The germline V gene has CDR1 LGHNA and CDR2 YNFKEQ. Trimming at V came to 0 bases and at J to 8 bases, leaving 4 bases not matched to a gene. This CDR3 region has 14 residues. CDR3 region: CASSQEDRAHEQFF. The CDR3 DNA reads as TGTGCCAGCAGCCAAGAAGACAGGGCCCATGAGCAGTTCTTC.

A few counts support this clone. The same CDR3 is also encoded by other DNA sequences in this sample. J is TRBJ2-7 and V is TRBV7-2; 7 nucleotides match TRBD1. The V gene's germline CDR1 is SGHTA and CDR2 FQGNSA. The V and J ends lost 0 bases and 2 bases, in that order; junction bases with no gene match: 4. The CDR3 length is 15 residues. The CDR3 reads CASSLARQGPYEQYF. CDR3 bases: TGTGCCAGCAGCTTAGCGCGACAGGGACCCTACGAGCAGTACTTC.

This clone was recorded once. The chain is built from TRBV5-6 and TRBJ1-3; D gene unclear. Germline V gene data show CDR1 as SGHDT and CDR2 as YYEEEE. V shed 1 base and J shed 0 bases, with 8 bases lying between them. The CDR3 sequence is 15 residues long. DNA of the CDR3: TGTGCCAGCAGCTTGCCCGGGGACTCTGGAAACACCATATATTTT. This gives the protein CASSLPGDSGNTIYF.

The chain combines TRBV6-5 with TRBJ1-2; D remains unclear. Germline CDR1 and CDR2: MNHEY and SVGAGI. The CDR3 is 16 amino acids. With 2 bases removed from V and 6 bases from J, the gap between germline ends came to 19 bases. The CDR3 nucleotides are TGTGCCAGCAGTTACGCGGCGGGCGTAACTCTTCATGGCTACACCTTC. This translates into CASSYAAGVTLHGYTF.

The V call is TRBV4-2, the J call TRBJ2-3, with a weak D call TRBD2 (5 bases). The CDR3 totals 15 residues. V was shortened by 1 base and J by 0 bases, with 8 bases between the two germline ends. Germline CDR1 reads LGHNA; CDR2 reads YNFKEQ. CDR3 region: CASSQVGGSTDTQYF. The CDR3, as DNA: TGTGCCAGCAGCCAAGTAGGCGGGAGCACAGATACGCAGTATTTT.

The chain recombines TRBV2 with TRBJ2-1; possible D gene TRBD1, 6 bases. V shed 7 bases and J shed 3 bases, with 13 bases lying between them. Germline loops: CDR1 SNHLY, CDR2 FYNNEI. The CDR3 consists of 14 residues. The CDR3 sequence is CASNQDSLYNEQFF. The DNA of the CDR3 is TGTGCCAGCAACCAGGACAGTCTCTACAATGAGCAGTTCTTC. The full variable domain, in which reference TRBV2 and TRBJ2-1 provide the parts outside the CDR3, is EPEVTQTPSHQVTQMGQEVILRCVPISNHLYFYWYRQILGQKVEFLVSFYNNEISEKSEIFDDQFSVERPDGSNFTLKIRSTKLEDSAMYFCASNQDSLYNEQFFGPGTRLTVL.

V is TRBV6-5 and J is TRBJ2-7; D is possibly TRBD1 (5 bases). The CDR3 runs 15 residues. In germline, CDR1 is MNHEY, CDR2 SVGAGI. The V and J ends lost 7 bases and 0 bases respectively, with 16 bases between them. The CDR3 loop reads CASMQGSLNSYEQYF. CDR3 DNA: TGTGCCAGCATGCAGGGTTCACTTAACTCCTACGAGCAGTACTTC.

This clone showed up just once. V and J are TRBV12-3 or TRBV12-4 and TRBJ2-1; a weak D match, TRBD2 (5 bases). Between the trimmed V and J ends, which lost 3 bases and 6 bases, there was a span of 9 bases. The CDR3 covers 13 residues. In nucleotides, the CDR3 is TGTGCCAGCAGTTTGAGCGGACCCAATGAGCAGTTCTTC. It specifies CASSLSGPNEQFF.

This clone has only a few counts. DNA of the CDR3: TGTGCCAGCAGCCCCCGAGAGCGTTCCTACAATGAGCAGTTCTTC. Its protein is CASSPRERSYNEQFF. The rearrangement links TRBV9 to TRBJ2-1; D call uncertain. V gave up 4 bases and J gave up 1 base, with 12 bases separating them. Looked up from germline, CDR1 is SGDLS and CDR2 is YYNGEE. The CDR3 has 15 amino acids.

The chain couples TRBV2 to TRBJ2-1; TRBD2 might be the D (6 bases). The CDR3 has 15 amino acids. Germline V gives CDR1 SNHLY, CDR2 FYNNEI. Trimming took off 5 bases at V and 3 bases at J, with 14 bases between the two ends. The CDR3, as DNA: TGTGCCAGCAGTAGGGACTCGGCTAACTACAATGAGCAGTTCTTC. Amino acids: CASSRDSANYNEQFF. Filled out from reference TRBV2 and TRBJ2-1, the complete variable domain reads EPEVTQTPSHQVTQMGQEVILRCVPISNHLYFYWYRQILGQKVEFLVSFYNNEISEKSEIFDDQFSVERPDGSNFTLKIRSTKLEDSAMYFCASSRDSANYNEQFFGPGTRLTVL.

This clone was observed once. The V gene is TRBV19, the J gene TRBJ1-6; 8 positions match TRBD1. This CDR3 is 14 amino acids long. Germline CDR1 LNHDA, CDR2 SQIVND (reference sequence). J lost 6 bases, V lost 7 bases, and 5 bases had no gene match. The CDR3, as DNA: TGTGCCAGTACCGCAGGACAGGGTAATTCACCCCTCCACTTT. It specifies CASTAGQGNSPLHF.

This sequence joins TRBV11-2 and TRBJ1-1; D not certain. V lost 0 bases, J lost 5 bases, and 13 bases lay in between. CDR1 is SGHAT, CDR2 FQNNGV, per germline. The CDR3 has 15 residues. The CDR3 sequence is CASSLDDGLWTEAFF. The CDR3 DNA reads as TGTGCCAGCAGCTTAGACGACGGGTTGTGGACTGAAGCTTTCTTT. Filled out from reference TRBV11-2 and TRBJ1-1, the complete variable domain reads EAGVAQSPRYKIIEKRQSVAFWCNPISGHATLYWYQQILGQGPKLLIQFQNNGVVDDSQLPKDRFSAERLKGVDSTLKIQPAKLEDSAVYLCASSLDDGLWTEAFFGQGTRLTVV.

This chain joins TRBV29-1 and TRBJ2-7; perhaps TRBD1 as D (6 bases). Germline V gives CDR1 SQVTM, CDR2 ANQGSEA. With 4 bases removed from V and 2 bases from J, the gap between germline ends came to 12 bases. The CDR3 is made up of 13 amino acids. In nucleotides, the CDR3 is TGCAGCGTTGGAACACAGGGTCCCTACGAGCAGTACTTC. Its translation: CSVGTQGPYEQYF.

The rearrangement joins TRBV18 to TRBJ1-3; D uncertain. This CDR3 spans 13 amino acids. V was clipped by 2 bases and J by 4 bases, with 6 bases between them. Per the germline V gene, CDR1 is KGHSH and CDR2 is LQKENI. As DNA, the CDR3 is TGTGCCAGCTCACCAGCAGGAGGAAACACCATATATTTT. Translation: CASSPAGGNTIYF.